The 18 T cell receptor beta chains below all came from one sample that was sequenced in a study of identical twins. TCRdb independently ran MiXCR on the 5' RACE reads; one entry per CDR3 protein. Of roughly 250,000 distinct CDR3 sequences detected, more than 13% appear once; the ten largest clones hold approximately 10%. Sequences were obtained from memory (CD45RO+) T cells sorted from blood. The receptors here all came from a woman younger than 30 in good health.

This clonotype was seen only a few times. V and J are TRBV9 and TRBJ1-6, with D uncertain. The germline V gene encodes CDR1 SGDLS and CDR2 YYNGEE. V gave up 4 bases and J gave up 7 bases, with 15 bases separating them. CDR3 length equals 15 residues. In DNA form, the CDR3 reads TGTGCCAGCAGCTCACACCCCAATCGGAATTCACCCCTCCACTTT. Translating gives CASSSHPNRNSPLHF.

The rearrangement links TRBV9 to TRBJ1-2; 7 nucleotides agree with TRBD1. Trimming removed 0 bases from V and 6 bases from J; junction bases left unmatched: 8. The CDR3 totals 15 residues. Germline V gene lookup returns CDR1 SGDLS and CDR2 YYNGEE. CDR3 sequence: CASSVDGSGGDGYTF. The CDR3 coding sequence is TGTGCCAGCAGCGTAGATGGTTCAGGGGGAGATGGCTACACCTTC.

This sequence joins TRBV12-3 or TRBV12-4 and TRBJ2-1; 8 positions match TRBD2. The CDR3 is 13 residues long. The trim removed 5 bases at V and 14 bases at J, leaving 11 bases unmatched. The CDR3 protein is CASSPDLAGWEFF. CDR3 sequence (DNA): TGTGCCAGCAGTCCGGATTTAGCGGGATGGGAGTTCTTC.

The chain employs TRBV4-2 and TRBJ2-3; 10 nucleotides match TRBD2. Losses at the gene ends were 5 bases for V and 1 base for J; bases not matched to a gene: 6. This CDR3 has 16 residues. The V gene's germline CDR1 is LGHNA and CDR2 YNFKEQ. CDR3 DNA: TGTGCCAGCAGCTCAGAAGGGACTAGCGGCACAGATACGCAGTATTTT. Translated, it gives CASSSEGTSGTDTQYF.

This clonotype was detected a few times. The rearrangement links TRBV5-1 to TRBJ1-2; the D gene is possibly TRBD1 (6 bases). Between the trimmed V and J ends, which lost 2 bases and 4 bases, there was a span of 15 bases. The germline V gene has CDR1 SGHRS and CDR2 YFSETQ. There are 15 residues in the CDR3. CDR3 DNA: TGCGCCAGCAGCTTCTTTCCAGGGGACGGCTATGGCTACACCTTC. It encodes CASSFFPGDGYGYTF.

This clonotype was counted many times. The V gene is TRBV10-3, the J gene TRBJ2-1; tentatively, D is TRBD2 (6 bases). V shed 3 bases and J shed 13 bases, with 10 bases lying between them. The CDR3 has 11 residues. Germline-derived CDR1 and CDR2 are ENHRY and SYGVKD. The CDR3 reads CAISELASQFF. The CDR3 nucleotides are TGTGCCATCAGTGAACTAGCTTCCCAGTTCTTC.

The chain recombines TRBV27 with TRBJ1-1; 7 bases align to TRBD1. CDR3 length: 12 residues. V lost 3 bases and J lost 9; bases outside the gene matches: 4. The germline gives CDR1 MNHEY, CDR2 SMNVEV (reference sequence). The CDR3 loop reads CASSFRQGQAFF. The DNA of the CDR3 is TGTGCCAGCAGTTTCCGACAGGGCCAAGCTTTCTTT.

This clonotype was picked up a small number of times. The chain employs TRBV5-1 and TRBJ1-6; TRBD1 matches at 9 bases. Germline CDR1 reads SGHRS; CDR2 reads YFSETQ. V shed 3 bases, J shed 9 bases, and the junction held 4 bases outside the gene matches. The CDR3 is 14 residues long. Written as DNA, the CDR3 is TGCGCCAGCAGCTGGGGACAGGGAGGTTCACCCCTCCACTTT. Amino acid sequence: CASSWGQGGSPLHF.

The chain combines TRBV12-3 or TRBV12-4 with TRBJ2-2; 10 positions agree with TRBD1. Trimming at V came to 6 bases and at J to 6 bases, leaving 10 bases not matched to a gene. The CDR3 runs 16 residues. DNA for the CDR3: TGTGCCAGCAGGCGCACCGGGACAGGGGCTGCCGGGGAGCTGTTTTTT. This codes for CASRRTGTGAAGELFF.

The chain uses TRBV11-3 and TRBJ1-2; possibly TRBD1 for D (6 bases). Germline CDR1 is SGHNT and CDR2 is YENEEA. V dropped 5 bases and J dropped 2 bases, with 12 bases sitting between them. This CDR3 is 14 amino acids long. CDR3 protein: CASSEGGSNYGYTF. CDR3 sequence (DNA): TGTGCCAGCAGCGAGGGGGGCAGCAACTATGGCTACACCTTC.

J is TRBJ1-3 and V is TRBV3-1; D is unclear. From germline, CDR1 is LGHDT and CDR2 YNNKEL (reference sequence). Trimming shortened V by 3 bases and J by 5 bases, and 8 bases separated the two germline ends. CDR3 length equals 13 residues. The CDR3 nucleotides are TGTGCCAGCAGCCACGGCCAGAGAAACACCATATATTTT. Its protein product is CASSHGQRNTIYF. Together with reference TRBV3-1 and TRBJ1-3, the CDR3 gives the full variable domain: DTAVSQTPKYLVTQMGNDKSIKCEQNLGHDTMYWYKQDSKKFLKIMFSYNNKELIINETVPNRFSPKSPDKAHLNLHINSLELGDSAVYFCASSHGQRNTIYFGEGSWLTVV.

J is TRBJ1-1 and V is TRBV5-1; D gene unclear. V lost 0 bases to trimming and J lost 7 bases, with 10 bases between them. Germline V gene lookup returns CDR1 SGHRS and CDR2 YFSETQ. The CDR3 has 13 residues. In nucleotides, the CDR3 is TGCGCCAGCAGCTTGGTATCCGGGAGTGAAGCTTTCTTT. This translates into CASSLVSGSEAFF. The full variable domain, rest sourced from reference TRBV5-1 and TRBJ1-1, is KAGVTQTPRYLIKTRGQQVTLSCSPISGHRSVSWYQQTPGQGLQFLFEYFSETQRNKGNFPGRFSGRQFSNSRSEMNVSTLELGDSALYLCASSLVSGSEAFFGQGTRLTVV.

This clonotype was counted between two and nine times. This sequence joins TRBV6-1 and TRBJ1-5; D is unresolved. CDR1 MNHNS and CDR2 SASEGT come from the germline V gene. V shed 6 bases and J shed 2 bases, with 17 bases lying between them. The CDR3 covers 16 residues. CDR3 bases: TGTGCCAGCAGCCGCACGCCCAATTTAGGCAATCAGCCCCAGCATTTT. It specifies CASSRTPNLGNQPQHF.

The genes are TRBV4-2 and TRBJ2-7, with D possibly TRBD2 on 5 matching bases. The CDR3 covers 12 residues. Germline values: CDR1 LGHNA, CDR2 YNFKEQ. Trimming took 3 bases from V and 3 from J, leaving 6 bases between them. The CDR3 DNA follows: TGTGCCAGCAGCCATAGCGACTACGAGCAGTACTTC. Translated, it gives CASSHSDYEQYF.

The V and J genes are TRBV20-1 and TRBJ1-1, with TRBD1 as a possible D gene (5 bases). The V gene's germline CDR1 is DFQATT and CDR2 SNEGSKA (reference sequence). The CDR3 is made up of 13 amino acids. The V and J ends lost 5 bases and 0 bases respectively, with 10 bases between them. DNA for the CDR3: TGCAGTGCTGGGGACGGTTTGAACACTGAAGCTTTCTTT. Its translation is CSAGDGLNTEAFF.

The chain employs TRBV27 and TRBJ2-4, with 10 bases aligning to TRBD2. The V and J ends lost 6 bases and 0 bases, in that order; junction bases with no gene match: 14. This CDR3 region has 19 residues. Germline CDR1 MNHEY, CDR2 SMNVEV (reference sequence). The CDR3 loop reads CASSLGASGGVLAKNIQYF. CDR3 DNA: TGTGCCAGCAGCCTAGGGGCTAGCGGGGGCGTACTAGCCAAAAACATTCAGTACTTC.

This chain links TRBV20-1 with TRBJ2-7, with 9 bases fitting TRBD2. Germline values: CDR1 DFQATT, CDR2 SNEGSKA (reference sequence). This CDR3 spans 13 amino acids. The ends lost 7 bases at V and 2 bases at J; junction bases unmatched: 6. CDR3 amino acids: CSGGSGSPYEQYF. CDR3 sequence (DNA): TGCAGTGGGGGTAGCGGGAGTCCCTACGAGCAGTACTTC.

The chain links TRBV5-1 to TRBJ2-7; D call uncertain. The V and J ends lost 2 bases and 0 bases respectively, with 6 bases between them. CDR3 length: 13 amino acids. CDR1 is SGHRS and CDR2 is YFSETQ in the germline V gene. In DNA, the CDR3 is TGCGCCAGCAGCTTTACCCTCTCCTACGAGCAGTACTTC. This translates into CASSFTLSYEQYF.